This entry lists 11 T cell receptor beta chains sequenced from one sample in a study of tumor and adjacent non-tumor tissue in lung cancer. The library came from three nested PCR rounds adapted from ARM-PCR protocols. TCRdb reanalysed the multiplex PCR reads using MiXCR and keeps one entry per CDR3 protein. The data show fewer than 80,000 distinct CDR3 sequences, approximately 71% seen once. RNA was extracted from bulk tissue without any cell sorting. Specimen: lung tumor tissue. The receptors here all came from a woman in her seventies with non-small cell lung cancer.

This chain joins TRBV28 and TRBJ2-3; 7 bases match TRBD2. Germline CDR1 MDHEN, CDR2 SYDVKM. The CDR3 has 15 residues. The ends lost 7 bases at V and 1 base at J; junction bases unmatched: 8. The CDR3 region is CASNDWGGGTDTQYF. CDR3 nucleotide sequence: TGTGCCAGCAACGACTGGGGGGGTGGCACAGATACGCAGTATTTT.

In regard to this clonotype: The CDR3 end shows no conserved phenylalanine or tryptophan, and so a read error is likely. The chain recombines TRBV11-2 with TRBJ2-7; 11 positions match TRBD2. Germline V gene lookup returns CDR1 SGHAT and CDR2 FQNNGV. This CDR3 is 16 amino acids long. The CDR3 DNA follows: TGTGCCAGCAACTTAGAGGCTCTAGCGGGAGGCCAGGAGCAGTACTCC. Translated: CASNLEALAGGQEQYS.

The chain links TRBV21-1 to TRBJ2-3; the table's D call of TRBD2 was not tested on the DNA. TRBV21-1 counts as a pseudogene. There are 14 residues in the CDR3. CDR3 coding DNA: TGTGCCAGCGGTACTAGCGGAGACACAGATACGCAGTTTTTT. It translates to CASGTSGDTDTQFF.

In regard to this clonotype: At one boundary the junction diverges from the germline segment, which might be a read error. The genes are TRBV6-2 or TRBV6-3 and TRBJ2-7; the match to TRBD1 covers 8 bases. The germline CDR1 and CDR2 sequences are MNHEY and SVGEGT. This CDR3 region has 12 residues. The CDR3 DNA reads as TGTGCTAGCAGGGGGCGGAACTACGATCAGTACTTC. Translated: CASRGRNYDQYF.

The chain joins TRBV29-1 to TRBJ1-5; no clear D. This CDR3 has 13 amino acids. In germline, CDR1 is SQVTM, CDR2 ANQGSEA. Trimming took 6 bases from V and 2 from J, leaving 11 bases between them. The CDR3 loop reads CSVRCLGNQPQHF. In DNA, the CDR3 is TGCAGCGTCAGGTGTCTTGGCAATCAGCCCCAGCATTTT.

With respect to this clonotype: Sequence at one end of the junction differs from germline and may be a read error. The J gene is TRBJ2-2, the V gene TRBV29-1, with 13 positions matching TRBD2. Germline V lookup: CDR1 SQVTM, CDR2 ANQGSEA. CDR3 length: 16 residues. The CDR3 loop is CSVGLAGGVNTGELFF. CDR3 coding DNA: TGCAGCGTTGGACTAGCGGGAGGCGTGAACACAGGGGAGCTGTTTTTT.

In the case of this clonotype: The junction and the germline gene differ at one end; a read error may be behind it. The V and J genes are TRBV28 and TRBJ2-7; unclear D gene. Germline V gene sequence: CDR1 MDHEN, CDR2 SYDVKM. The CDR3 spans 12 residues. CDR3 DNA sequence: TGTGCTAGCAGTCACTACCTAGTAGAGCAGTATTTC. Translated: CASSHYLVEQYF.

In nucleotides, the CDR3 is TGCAGTGCTAGAGGCAGGGGCCAAGAGACCCAGTACTTC. It yields the protein CSARGRGQETQYF. The genes are TRBV20-1 and TRBJ2-5, with D perhaps matching TRBD1 (6 bases). CDR1 is DFQATT and CDR2 is SNEGSKA in the germline V gene (reference sequence). The CDR3 loop spans 13 amino acids. Trimming removed 1 base at V and 1 base at J, with 7 bases between.

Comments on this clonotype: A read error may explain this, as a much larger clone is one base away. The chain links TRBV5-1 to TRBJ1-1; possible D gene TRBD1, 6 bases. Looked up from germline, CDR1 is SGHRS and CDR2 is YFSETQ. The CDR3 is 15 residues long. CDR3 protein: CVSNREQGLNTEAFF. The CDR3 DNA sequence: TGCGTCAGCAACCGAGAACAGGGCTTGAACACTGAAGCTTTCTTT.

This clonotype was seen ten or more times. For the CDR3, the DNA is TGCAGTGCTGGTAGGGGTTTGAGCACTGAAGCTTTCTTT. Protein: CSAGRGLSTEAFF. The rearrangement links TRBV20-1 to TRBJ1-1, with a possible D match to TRBD1 (5 bases). The germline V gene encodes CDR1 DFQATT and CDR2 SNEGSKA (reference sequence). The CDR3 length is 13 residues. Trimming cost V 5 bases and J 4 bases, with 14 bases left between them.

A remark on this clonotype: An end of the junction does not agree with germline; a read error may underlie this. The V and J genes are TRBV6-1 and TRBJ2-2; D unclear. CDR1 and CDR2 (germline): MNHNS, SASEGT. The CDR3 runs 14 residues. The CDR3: CASSELSYPGELFF. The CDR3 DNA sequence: TGTGCCAGTAGTGAATTGTCCTATCCCGGGGAGCTGTTTTTT.